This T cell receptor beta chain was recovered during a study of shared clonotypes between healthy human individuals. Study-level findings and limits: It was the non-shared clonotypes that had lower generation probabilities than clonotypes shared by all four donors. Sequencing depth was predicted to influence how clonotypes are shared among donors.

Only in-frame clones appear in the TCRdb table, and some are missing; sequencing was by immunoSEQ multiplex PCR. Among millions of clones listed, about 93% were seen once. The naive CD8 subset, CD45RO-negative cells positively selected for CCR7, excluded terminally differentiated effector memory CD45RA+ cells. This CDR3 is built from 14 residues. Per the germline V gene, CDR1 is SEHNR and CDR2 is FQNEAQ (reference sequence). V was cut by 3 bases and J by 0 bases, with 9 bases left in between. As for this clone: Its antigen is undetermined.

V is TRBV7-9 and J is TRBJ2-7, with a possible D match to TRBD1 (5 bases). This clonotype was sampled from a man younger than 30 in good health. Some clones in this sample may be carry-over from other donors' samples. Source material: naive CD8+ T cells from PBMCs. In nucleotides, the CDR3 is TGTGCCAGCAGCTTGAGACAGAACTCCTACGAGCAGTACTTC. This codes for CASSLRQNSYEQYF.